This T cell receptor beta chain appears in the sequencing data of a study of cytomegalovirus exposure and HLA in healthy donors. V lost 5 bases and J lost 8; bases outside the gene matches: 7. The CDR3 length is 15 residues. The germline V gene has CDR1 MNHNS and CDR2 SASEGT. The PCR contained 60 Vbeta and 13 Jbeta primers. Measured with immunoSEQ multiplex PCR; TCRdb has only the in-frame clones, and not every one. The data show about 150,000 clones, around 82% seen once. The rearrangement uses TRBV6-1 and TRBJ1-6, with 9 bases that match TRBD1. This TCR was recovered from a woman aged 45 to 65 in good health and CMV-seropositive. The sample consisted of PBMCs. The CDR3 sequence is CASSSPGQGYSPLHF. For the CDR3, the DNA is TGTGCCAGCAGTTCTCCGGGACAGGGATATTCACCCCTCCACTTT.